This is a list of T cell receptor beta chains from one sample in a study of T cells in Graves' hyperthyroidism and ophthalmopathy. Via MiXCR, TCRdb re-called the multiplex PCR reads, giving one row per CDR3 protein. The repertoire holds hundreds of thousands of distinct CDR3 sequences, with 11% to 15% as singletons. The sequenced sample consisted of blood. The receptor source for this set is a woman in her thirties with Graves' hyperthyroidism. Both conserved end residues are part of each CDR3. The order of the fields is D gene, V gene, clone size, CDR3 length, J gene, CDR3 protein, CDR3 DNA. A D gene is named only where the DNA matches it firmly. Rows give clone size only sometimes, using once, few, many, or a class for an expanded clone.

TRBD1	TRBV25-1	NA	15	TRBJ2-7	CASSEPRTGGLEQYF	TGTGCCAGCAGCGAACCCCGGACAGGGGGACTCGAGCAGTACTTC
NA	TRBV20-1	NA	14	TRBJ2-7	CSAPPPGVVHEQYF	TGCAGTGCCCCCCCGCCGGGAGTTGTGCACGAGCAGTACTTC
TRBD2	TRBV19	NA	16	TRBJ2-3	CASSLSGGVGADTQYF	TGTGCCAGTAGTCTCTCCGGGGGGGTAGGGGCAGATACGCAGTATTTT
TRBD1	TRBV27	NA	12	TRBJ2-7	CASSLPGGEQYF	TGTGCCAGCAGTTTGCCAGGGGGCGAGCAGTACTTC
NA	TRBV15	few	15	TRBJ1-5	CATSRGTDPIGPQHF	TGTGCCACCAGCAGAGGTACGGACCCGATAGGGCCCCAGCATTTT
NA	TRBV9	many	15	TRBJ2-1	CASSVDRLEGNEQFF	TGTGCCAGCAGCGTCGACAGACTAGAGGGGAATGAGCAGTTCTTC
NA	TRBV12-3/TRBV12-4	few	14	TRBJ1-5	CASSWGRDNQPQHF	TGTGCCAGCAGTTGGGGACGGGATAATCAGCCCCAGCATTTT
NA	TRBV6-1	few	11	TRBJ1-1	CASRDTSEAFF	TGTGCCAGCAGGGACACCAGTGAAGCTTTCTTT
NA	TRBV20-1	many	13	TRBJ1-1	CSARRRGPPEAFF	TGCAGTGCTAGGCGGCGGGGGCCCCCTGAAGCTTTCTTT
NA	TRBV28	few	14	TRBJ2-7	CASSSRDGSYEQYF	TGTGCCAGCAGTTCCCGGGACGGCTCCTACGAGCAGTACTTC
TRBD2	TRBV2	few	17	TRBJ2-7	CASSESTLTGGSYEQYF	TGTGCCAGCAGTGAATCCACCTTGACGGGAGGCTCCTACGAGCAGTACTTC
NA	TRBV20-1	NA	18	TRBJ2-3	CSARDPRGRMKPGDTQYF	TGCAGTGCTAGAGATCCTCGCGGACGGATGAAACCGGGAGATACGCAGTATTTT
NA	TRBV20-1	NA	13	TRBJ1-4	CSAGLSRREKLFF	TGCAGTGCTGGACTCTCAAGGCGAGAAAAACTGTTTTTT
TRBD1	TRBV5-1	few	12	TRBJ2-7	CARTGGNYEQYF	TGCGCCAGGACAGGGGGGAACTACGAGCAGTACTTC
NA	TRBV20-1	NA	11	TRBJ2-3	CSASVPDTQYF	TGCAGTGCTAGTGTGCCAGATACGCAGTATTTT
NA	TRBV28	many	11	TRBJ2-2	CASSLQRELFF	TGTGCCAGCAGTTTACAAAGGGAGCTGTTTTTT
NA	TRBV20-1	NA	11	TRBJ2-7	CSGTDPYEQYF	TGCAGTGGTACGGACCCCTACGAGCAGTACTTC
NA	TRBV11-2	many	15	TRBJ2-7	CASSLALDGSYEQYF	TGTGCCAGCAGCTTAGCCCTCGACGGGAGCTACGAGCAGTACTTC
TRBD2	TRBV5-1	few	15	TRBJ2-1	CASRTSENSYNEQFF	TGCGCCAGCCGAACTAGCGAAAACTCCTACAATGAGCAGTTCTTC
NA	TRBV5-1	many	16	TRBJ2-2	CASSRGRGANTGELFF	TGCGCCAGCAGCAGGGGACGAGGCGCGAACACCGGGGAGCTGTTTTTT
NA	TRBV2	many	15	TRBJ1-5	CASSVLMGSNQPQHF	TGTGCCAGCAGTGTTCTAATGGGGAGCAATCAGCCCCAGCATTTT
NA	TRBV29-1	NA	13	TRBJ1-2	CSVATRGKEGYTF	TGCAGCGTTGCAACTCGAGGGAAGGAGGGCTACACCTTC
TRBD2	TRBV29-1	few	16	TRBJ2-3	CSVEAAGSRRTDTQYF	TGCAGCGTTGAGGCAGCGGGATCCCGTCGTACAGATACGCAGTATTTT
NA	TRBV10-3	NA	13	TRBJ2-3	CAIRAESTDTQYF	TGTGCCATTAGAGCGGAAAGCACAGATACGCAGTATTTT
NA	TRBV28	many	13	TRBJ2-1	CASYGESYNEQFF	TGTGCCAGCTACGGAGAAAGTTACAATGAGCAGTTCTTC
NA	TRBV28	many	16	TRBJ2-7	CASSSLQELPSYEQYF	TGTGCCAGCAGTTCCTTACAGGAACTCCCCTCCTACGAGCAGTACTTC
TRBD1	TRBV12-3/TRBV12-4	NA	15	TRBJ2-7	CASSFGGQGSYEQYF	TGTGCCAGCAGTTTTGGGGGACAGGGATCCTACGAGCAGTACTTC
TRBD1	TRBV3-1	NA	14	TRBJ1-2	CASSQGQGSYGYTF	TGTGCCAGCAGCCAAGGACAGGGTAGCTATGGCTACACCTTC
NA	TRBV6-1	many	15	TRBJ1-5	CASSEERYSNQPQHF	TGTGCCAGCAGTGAAGAACGTTATAGCAATCAGCCCCAGCATTTT
TRBD1	TRBV12-3/TRBV12-4	many	14	TRBJ1-6	CASRVHRGDSPLHF	TGTGCCAGCAGGGTGCACAGGGGAGACTCACCCCTCCACTTT
TRBD1	TRBV29-1	NA	14	TRBJ1-1	CSVGTGGMNTEAFF	TGCAGCGTAGGGACAGGGGGCATGAACACTGAAGCTTTCTTT
NA	TRBV10-3	NA	11	TRBJ2-3	CATFSADTQYF	TGTGCCACCTTCTCGGCAGATACGCAGTATTTT
NA	TRBV19	few	16	TRBJ1-3	CASMQSGAVTGNTIYF	TGTGCCAGTATGCAATCTGGAGCAGTTACTGGAAACACCATATATTTT
NA	TRBV6-2/TRBV6-3	many	15	TRBJ1-5	CASSPFNRSNQPQHF	TGTGCCAGCAGCCCCTTCAATCGTAGCAATCAGCCCCAGCATTTT
TRBD2	TRBV28	NA	18	TRBJ2-7	CASTPPTPHLAGGGVQYF	TGTGCCAGCACTCCCCCCACACCGCATCTAGCGGGAGGGGGAGTGCAGTACTTC
NA	TRBV5-4	NA	14	TRBJ2-7	CASSTGFSGYEQYF	TGTGCCAGCAGCACAGGGTTTTCTGGGTACGAGCAGTACTTC
NA	TRBV28	many	15	TRBJ1-2	CASSSRWSANYGYTF	TGTGCCAGCAGTTCCCGATGGTCAGCTAACTATGGCTACACCTTC
NA	TRBV12-3/TRBV12-4	many	14	TRBJ1-6	CASSSRSYNSPLHF	TGTGCCAGCAGTTCAAGGTCCTATAATTCACCCCTCCACTTT
NA	TRBV6-1	NA	15	TRBJ1-2	CASSRSESANYGYTF	TGTGCCAGCAGTAGGAGCGAATCAGCTAACTATGGCTACACCTTC
NA	TRBV28	many	16	TRBJ2-7	CASSLAVGISSYEQYF	TGTGCCAGCAGTTTAGCGGTGGGGATAAGCTCCTACGAGCAGTACTTC
TRBD2	TRBV6-2/TRBV6-3	NA	13	TRBJ2-7	CASLTSGRREQYF	TGTGCCAGCCTAACTAGCGGGAGGAGAGAGCAGTACTTC
NA	TRBV11-2	many	13	TRBJ1-1	CASSLGGLPEAFF	TGTGCCAGCAGCTTAGGGGGGCTTCCTGAAGCTTTCTTT
NA	TRBV28	few	15	TRBJ2-1	CASGQGGGGYNEQFF	TGTGCCAGCGGACAAGGGGGAGGAGGTTACAATGAGCAGTTCTTC
NA	TRBV19	NA	15	TRBJ2-2	CASSIVLIHPGELFF	TGTGCCAGTAGTATAGTGTTAATCCATCCCGGGGAGCTGTTTTTT
NA	TRBV28	many	15	TRBJ1-5	CASSFSSGLGQPQHF	TGTGCCAGCAGTTTCAGCTCTGGGTTGGGGCAGCCCCAGCATTTT
TRBD2	TRBV20-1	NA	17	TRBJ2-3	CSARVVGRSGLLDTQYF	TGCAGTGCTAGAGTAGTTGGTCGTAGCGGGTTATTAGATACGCAGTATTTT
NA	TRBV20-1	few	15	TRBJ1-5	CSARVQQLFNQPQHF	TGCAGTGCTAGAGTCCAGCAACTCTTTAATCAGCCCCAGCATTTT
NA	TRBV19	NA	13	TRBJ2-1	CASSQGAANEQFF	TGTGCCAGTAGCCAAGGGGCGGCAAATGAGCAGTTCTTC
NA	TRBV2	NA	13	TRBJ2-2	CASSMGSSGELFF	TGTGCCAGCAGCATGGGTTCGTCCGGGGAGCTGTTTTTT
TRBD1	TRBV19	NA	14	TRBJ1-5	CASRGQESNQPQHF	TGTGCCAGTAGGGGACAGGAGAGCAATCAGCCCCAGCATTTT
TRBD1	TRBV9	many	14	TRBJ2-5	CASSVGTGQETQYF	TGTGCCAGCAGTGTCGGGACAGGCCAAGAGACCCAGTACTTC
NA	TRBV27	few	15	TRBJ1-2	CASSLSTGGSYGYTF	TGTGCCAGCAGTTTGTCCACGGGTGGGAGCTATGGCTACACCTTC
NA	TRBV4-3	NA	13	TRBJ2-2	CASSREFAGELFF	TGCGCCAGCAGCCGAGAATTTGCCGGGGAGCTGTTTTTT
NA	TRBV28	NA	16	TRBJ2-5	CASRSTRPKPQETQYF	TGTGCCAGCAGATCAACCAGGCCCAAACCCCAAGAGACCCAGTACTTC
TRBD1	TRBV7-9	NA	14	TRBJ2-7	CASSLWTGLDEQYF	TGTGCCAGCAGCTTATGGACAGGGTTGGACGAGCAGTACTTC